The TCR beta chain described here comes from a study of untreated major depressive disorder. The donors were all European-descended. Participants with major medical conditions, Axis I/II comorbidities, regular medication or illicit drug use were excluded. Around 94% CD4+ purity was typical by flow cytometry. The table came from immunoSEQ multiplex PCR; TCRdb's copy has only in-frame clones and leaves some out. Of 15,000 to 20,000 clones listed, around 85% were seen once; the top ten hold about 0.8%. As regards this clone: Its matching antigen is unknown.

Germline-derived CDR1 and CDR2 are GTSNPN and SVGIG (reference sequence). The CDR3 consists of 12 residues. V was trimmed by 3 bases and J by 5 bases, leaving 7 bases between them. General observations from the study: Compared with controls, depressed patients showed more TRBV05-01 (Vbeta 5.1) usage in CD4+ T cells.

The source of this sequence is a woman in her twenties or thirties in good health. The chain carries TRBV30 and TRBJ1-4, with D hard to call. Sequenced sample: CD4+ T cells from PBMCs. This CDR3 reads CAWSEDNEKLFF. The CDR3 bases are TGTGCCTGGAGCGAAGACAATGAAAAACTGTTTTTT.